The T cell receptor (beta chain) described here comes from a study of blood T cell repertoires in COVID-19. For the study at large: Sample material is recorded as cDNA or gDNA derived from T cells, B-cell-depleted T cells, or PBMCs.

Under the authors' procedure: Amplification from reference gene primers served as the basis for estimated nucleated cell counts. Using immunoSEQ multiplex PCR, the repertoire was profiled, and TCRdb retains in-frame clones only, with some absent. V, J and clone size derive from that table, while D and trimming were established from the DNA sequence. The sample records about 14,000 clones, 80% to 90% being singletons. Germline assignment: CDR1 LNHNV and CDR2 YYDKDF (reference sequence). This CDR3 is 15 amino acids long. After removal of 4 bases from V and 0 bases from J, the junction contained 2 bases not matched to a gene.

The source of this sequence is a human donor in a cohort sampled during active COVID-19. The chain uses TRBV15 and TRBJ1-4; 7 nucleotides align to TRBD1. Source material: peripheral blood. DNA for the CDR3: TGTGCCACCAGCACCGGGACAGCAACTAATGAAAAACTGTTTTTT. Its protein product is CATSTGTATNEKLFF.